Shown below are 12 T cell receptor beta chains from a single sample sequenced in a study of T cell repertoires in cytomegalovirus infection. No cognate antigen is known for these TCRs. One entry per CDR3 protein results from TCRdb running MiXCR on the reads. Of about 71,000 distinct CDR3 sequences listed, approximately 20% are singletons. The material was CD8+ T cells from cultured PBMCs, obtained from culture after CMV antigen stimulation. The receptors here all came from a human donor in good health (CMV status not recorded). Some clones in this sample may be carry-over from other donors' samples.

This clonotype was seen a handful of times. The genes are TRBV12-3 or TRBV12-4 and TRBJ1-3; D uncertain. This CDR3 comprises 14 residues. Between the trimmed V and J ends, which lost 3 bases and 0 bases, there was a span of 6 bases. In DNA, the CDR3 is TGTGCCAGCAGTTTCCTGATCTCTGGAAACACCATATATTTT. Translated, it gives CASSFLISGNTIYF.

This clonotype came up a few times. J is TRBJ2-1 and V is TRBV27; D is possibly TRBD1 or TRBD2 (5 bases each). CDR1 MNHEY and CDR2 SMNVEV come from the germline V gene (reference sequence). V lost 5 bases and J lost 0, with 8 bases in between. The length of the CDR3 is 14 residues. The CDR3 DNA reads as TGTGCCAGCAGTCACGGGACCTCCTACAATGAGCAGTTCTTC. This encodes CASSHGTSYNEQFF.

This clonotype was seen more than once but under ten times. This chain links TRBV20-1 with TRBJ1-1, with D possibly TRBD1 on 6 matching bases. The CDR3 is made up of 13 amino acids. Germline CDR1 DFQATT, CDR2 SNEGSKA (reference sequence). V was clipped by 7 bases and J by 2 bases, with 14 bases between them. CDR3 region: CSVRRGANTEAFF. The CDR3 DNA is TGCAGTGTCAGAAGGGGGGCAAACACTGAAGCTTTCTTT.

The chain joins TRBV9 to TRBJ2-5, with TRBD1 identical over 12 bases. With 0 bases clipped from V and 5 bases from J, the junction kept 5 bases outside the gene matches. Germline values: CDR1 SGDLS, CDR2 YYNGEE. This CDR3 is 16 amino acids long. The CDR3 DNA follows: TGTGCCAGCAGCGTAGCGGGACAGGGGGCCGGGGAGACCCAGTACTTC. Residues: CASSVAGQGAGETQYF.

This clonotype was observed a handful of times. The chain couples TRBV7-8 to TRBJ1-2; a weak D match, TRBD1 (5 bases). The CDR3 is 15 amino acids. With 1 base removed from V and 0 bases from J, the gap between germline ends came to 9 bases. Germline assignment: CDR1 SGHVS and CDR2 FQNEAQ. The CDR3, as DNA: TGTGCCAGCAGCTTAGGGGCAGGGACTAACTATGGCTACACCTTC. Its translation: CASSLGAGTNYGYTF.

The V call is TRBV10-3, the J call TRBJ1-6; D remains ambiguous. V lost 0 bases, J lost 7 bases, and 4 bases lay in between. Germline V gene lookup returns CDR1 ENHRY and CDR2 SYGVKD. The CDR3 is 13 amino acids. CDR3 protein: CAISESTNSPLHF. The CDR3 bases are TGTGCCATCAGTGAGTCGACAAATTCACCCCTCCACTTT.

The rearrangement uses TRBV7-9 and TRBJ1-1; 7 bases fit TRBD1. The CDR3 has 15 residues. V trimming: 3 bases; J trimming: 1 base; junction bases outside the gene matches: 5. Per the germline V gene, CDR1 is SEHNR and CDR2 is FQNEAQ (reference sequence). The CDR3 DNA sequence: TGTGCCAGCAGCTTCCGACAGGGCCCGAACACTGAAGCTTTCTTT. It yields the protein CASSFRQGPNTEAFF.

This clonotype turned up a few times. This sequence joins TRBV6-5 and TRBJ1-1, with a weak D call TRBD1 (5 bases). The V end was cut by 2 bases, the J end by 3 bases, with 16 bases between. CDR1 is MNHEY, CDR2 SVGAGI, per germline. The CDR3 extends over 16 amino acids. Written as DNA, the CDR3 is TGTGCCAGCAGTTACGACGGACAACTACAGGACACTGAAGCTTTCTTT. This sequence encodes CASSYDGQLQDTEAFF.

The genes are TRBV11-2 and TRBJ2-5; D might be TRBD1 (5 bases). The germline V and J ends were trimmed by 2 bases and 3 bases, with 7 bases remaining between them. Germline V gene lookup returns CDR1 SGHAT and CDR2 FQNNGV. The CDR3 totals 13 residues. This chain's CDR3 is CASSLIQEETQYF. CDR3 coding DNA: TGTGCCAGCAGCTTAATACAGGAAGAGACCCAGTACTTC.

J is TRBJ2-5 and V is TRBV7-2; 13 nucleotides align to TRBD2. The CDR3 is 15 amino acids. Per the germline V gene, CDR1 is SGHTA and CDR2 is FQGNSA. V shed 5 bases, J shed 5 bases, and the junction held 5 bases outside the gene matches. The CDR3 DNA sequence: TGTGCCAGCAGCACTAGCGGGGGGGCGAGCGAGACCCAGTACTTC. Protein: CASSTSGGASETQYF.

This clonotype occurred a few times. This rearrangement joins TRBV7-2 to TRBJ2-7, with D unresolved. This CDR3 has 14 residues. V lost 2 bases, J lost 0 bases, and 8 bases lay in between. Germline-derived CDR1 and CDR2 are SGHTA and FQGNSA. The CDR3 nucleotides are TGTGCCAGCAGCTTAAGATGGTTCTCCTACGAGCAGTACTTC. Translation gives CASSLRWFSYEQYF. Based on the CDR3 plus reference TRBV7-2 and TRBJ2-7, the full variable domain is GAGVSQSPSNKVTEKGKDVELRCDPISGHTALYWYRQSLGQGLEFLIYFQGNSAPDKSGLPSDRFSAERTGGSVSTLTIQRTQQEDSAVYLCASSLRWFSYEQYFGPGTRLTVT.

This clonotype was picked up a small number of times. The chain uses TRBV6-5 and TRBJ2-5, with 9 bases lining up with TRBD1. The CDR3 runs 14 residues. Trimming removed 2 bases from V and 4 bases from J; junction bases left unmatched: 2. CDR1 is MNHEY, CDR2 SVGAGI, per germline. CDR3 bases: TGTGCCAGCAGTTACCCGGACAGGGGAGAGACCCAGTACTTC. Its protein is CASSYPDRGETQYF.